These T cell receptor beta chains were read from a single sample in a study of cytomegalovirus exposure and HLA in healthy donors. Clones were sequenced by immunoSEQ multiplex PCR, and TCRdb holds only the in-frame ones, with some missing. The table records about 250,000 clones, nearly 95% of them present only once. Sequenced sample: PBMCs. The receptor source for this set is a girl aged 2 to 10 in good health and CMV-seronegative. The CDR3 runs from the conserved cysteine through the conserved F or W. D genes are given only for firm matches. Clone size is given for some rows only: seen once, a few or many times, or a class if the clone is expanded.

CDR3nt: TGTGCCGCTGCGATCGGACAGAGGGAGACCCAGTACTTC
CDR3aa: CAAAIGQRETQYF
j_gene: TRBJ2-5
abundance: NA
v_gene: TRBV13
d_gene: NA

CDR3nt: TGTGCCAGCAAACGGACAGGGAGTGCCGGGGAGCTGTTTTTT
CDR3aa: CASKRTGSAGELFF
j_gene: TRBJ2-2
abundance: NA
v_gene: TRBV6-4
d_gene: TRBD1

CDR3nt: TGTTCCAGCAGCTTAGACCCGACAGGCGTGGATGAAGCTTTCTTT
CDR3aa: CSSSLDPTGVDEAFF
j_gene: TRBJ1-1
abundance: NA
v_gene: TRBV7-9
d_gene: NA

CDR3nt: TGTGCCAGCAGTGAATTGGGAGGGGTTCCGGGCTACACCTTC
CDR3aa: CASSELGGVPGYTF
j_gene: TRBJ1-2
abundance: once
v_gene: TRBV6-5
d_gene: NA

CDR3nt: TGTGCCAGCAGTCGACAACAGGGTTCTAATAATTCACCCCTCCACTTT
CDR3aa: CASSRQQGSNNSPLHF
j_gene: TRBJ1-6
abundance: NA
v_gene: TRBV6-6
d_gene: NA

CDR3nt: TGCAGCGTTGACGGGGGCTCTGGAAACACCATATATTTT
CDR3aa: CSVDGGSGNTIYF
j_gene: TRBJ1-3
abundance: NA
v_gene: TRBV29-1
d_gene: NA

CDR3nt: TGCGCCAGCAGCCCCACCGGAGAGGGATACGAGCAGTACTTC
CDR3aa: CASSPTGEGYEQYF
j_gene: TRBJ2-7
abundance: NA
v_gene: TRBV4-1
d_gene: NA

CDR3nt: TGCGCCAGCAGGGTGCTAGAGGGCCGGAATGAGCAGTTCTTC
CDR3aa: CASRVLEGRNEQFF
j_gene: TRBJ2-1
abundance: NA
v_gene: TRBV5-1
d_gene: NA

CDR3nt: TGCGCCAGCAGCCAAGGGGACAGGAACACCGGGGAGCTGTTTTTT
CDR3aa: CASSQGDRNTGELFF
j_gene: TRBJ2-2
abundance: NA
v_gene: TRBV4-1
d_gene: TRBD1

CDR3nt: TGTGCCAGCAGTCCGAGGGGGGGGGCGCATGGCTACACCTTC
CDR3aa: CASSPRGGAHGYTF
j_gene: TRBJ1-2
abundance: NA
v_gene: TRBV27
d_gene: NA

CDR3nt: TGTGCCAGCAGTGAGACAGGTCCACCAAAATGGGAAAACATTCAGTACTTC
CDR3aa: CASSETGPPKWENIQYF
j_gene: TRBJ2-4
abundance: NA
v_gene: TRBV2
d_gene: NA

CDR3nt: TGTGCCAGCAGCTCCCCAGACAGTGAAGCTTTCTTT
CDR3aa: CASSSPDSEAFF
j_gene: TRBJ1-1
abundance: NA
v_gene: TRBV11-3
d_gene: NA

CDR3nt: TGTGCCAGCAGCGCAGAGGGGGCATATTCACCCCTCCACTTT
CDR3aa: CASSAEGAYSPLHF
j_gene: TRBJ1-6
abundance: NA
v_gene: TRBV9
d_gene: TRBD1

CDR3nt: TGCGCCAGCAGTGAGTCGACAGCCTACAATGAGCAGTTCTTC
CDR3aa: CASSESTAYNEQFF
j_gene: TRBJ2-1
abundance: NA
v_gene: TRBV10-1
d_gene: NA

CDR3nt: TGTGCCAGCAGTCGGGCAGGGTCCGATAAGGGCTACACCTTC
CDR3aa: CASSRAGSDKGYTF
j_gene: TRBJ1-2
abundance: once
v_gene: TRBV2
d_gene: NA

CDR3nt: TGTGCCAGTAGATCGACAGGGGGCGGTGAAAAACTGTTTTTT
CDR3aa: CASRSTGGGEKLFF
j_gene: TRBJ1-4
abundance: few
v_gene: TRBV19
d_gene: TRBD1

CDR3nt: TGTGCCAGCAGCTTAGACAGGGAAGTGGCACCCCTCCACTTT
CDR3aa: CASSLDREVAPLHF
j_gene: TRBJ1-6
abundance: NA
v_gene: TRBV7-9
d_gene: NA

CDR3nt: TGTGCCAGCAGTTTCGGGCGGGAGGGTTACGAGCAGTACTTC
CDR3aa: CASSFGREGYEQYF
j_gene: TRBJ2-7
abundance: NA
v_gene: TRBV27
d_gene: TRBD2

CDR3nt: TGTGAATGGGACAGGGAGTACCAGCCCCAGCATTTT
CDR3aa: CEWDREYQPQHF
j_gene: TRBJ1-5
abundance: few
v_gene: TRBV7-9
d_gene: TRBD1

CDR3nt: TGCAGCGCCGCCGGGTGGGGAGACACTGAAGCTTTCTTT
CDR3aa: CSAAGWGDTEAFF
j_gene: TRBJ1-1
abundance: NA
v_gene: TRBV29-1
d_gene: NA

CDR3nt: TGTGCCAGCAGCCGGACAGGCTTTAATTCACCCCTCCACTTT
CDR3aa: CASSRTGFNSPLHF
j_gene: TRBJ1-6
abundance: NA
v_gene: TRBV14
d_gene: TRBD1

CDR3nt: TGTGCCAGCAGCTTAGGGACAGGGGACGGAGATACGCAGTATTTT
CDR3aa: CASSLGTGDGDTQYF
j_gene: TRBJ2-3
abundance: NA
v_gene: TRBV7-6
d_gene: TRBD1

CDR3nt: TGTGCCAGCAGTCCCGGGACAGGAAACTATGGCTACACCTTC
CDR3aa: CASSPGTGNYGYTF
j_gene: TRBJ1-2
abundance: NA
v_gene: TRBV27
d_gene: TRBD1

CDR3nt: TGCGCCAGCAGACCGGACAGGGGAGTACATGGCTACACCTTC
CDR3aa: CASRPDRGVHGYTF
j_gene: TRBJ1-2
abundance: NA
v_gene: TRBV5-1
d_gene: TRBD1